Listed below are T cell receptor beta chains from one sample, sequenced in a study of cytomegalovirus exposure and HLA in healthy donors. Generated by immunoSEQ multiplex PCR, the TCRdb table keeps only in-frame clones and is missing some. The sample lists some 150,000 clones; about 77% were seen once. Sequences were obtained from PBMCs. The source is a woman aged 40 to 50 in good health and CMV-seronegative. CDR3s include the opening cysteine and the closing phenylalanine or tryptophan. D genes are given only for firm matches. A clone size is listed for some rows: how often the clone was seen (once, few, many), or a class if it is expanded.

clone_size,v_call,j_call,d_call,cdr3_aa,cdr3_nt
once,TRBV28,TRBJ2-3,TRBD2,CASSFLAGTDTQYF,TGTGCCAGCAGTTTTCTAGCGGGTACAGATACGCAGTATTTT
few,TRBV6-5,TRBJ2-7,TRBD2,CASSYAGLAGREQYF,TGTGCCAGCAGTTACGCGGGACTAGCGGGGAGGGAGCAGTACTTC
NA,TRBV28,TRBJ1-1,NA,CASSSEQVNTEAFF,TGTGCCAGCAGTTCCGAACAGGTAAACACTGAAGCTTTCTTT
few,TRBV6-1,TRBJ1-4,NA,CASRDRQPTNEKLFF,TGTGCCAGCAGGGACAGACAGCCAACTAATGAAAAACTGTTTTTT
NA,TRBV20-1,TRBJ1-1,NA,CSADRPGEAFF,TGCAGTGCCGACAGACCGGGTGAAGCTTTCTTT
NA,TRBV30,TRBJ1-1,TRBD1,CASLRKEQGKAEAFF,TGTGCCTCTCTCAGGAAGGAACAGGGGAAGGCTGAAGCTTTCTTT
NA,TRBV4-2,TRBJ2-5,NA,CASSPARWGEETQYF,TGTGCCAGCAGCCCTGCGCGGTGGGGAGAAGAGACCCAGTACTTC
NA,TRBV5-1,TRBJ2-2,TRBD1,CASSLAGTGTPGELFF,TGCGCCAGCAGCTTGGCCGGGACAGGGACACCCGGGGAGCTGTTTTTT
NA,TRBV6-5,TRBJ2-7,TRBD1,CASKTGGGKYEQYF,TGTGCCAGCAAGACAGGGGGCGGAAAGTACGAGCAGTACTTC
NA,TRBV29-1,TRBJ1-6,TRBD1,CSVVGGAGTGGQSPLHF,TGCAGCGTTGTGGGGGGGGCCGGGACAGGGGGACAATCACCCCTCCACTTT
NA,TRBV4-2,TRBJ1-1,TRBD1,CASSGRPDRGRTEAFF,TGTGCCAGCAGCGGTCGGCCCGACAGGGGGAGGACTGAAGCTTTCTTT
NA,TRBV6-1,TRBJ1-1,NA,CASSDSGFEAFF,TGTGCCAGCAGTGATTCAGGGTTTGAAGCTTTCTTT